Listed below are T cell receptor beta chains from one sample, sequenced in a study of blood T cell repertoires in COVID-19. Profiled with immunoSEQ multiplex PCR; TCRdb holds only in-frame clones, not every one. The table includes hundreds of thousands of clones, 85% to 90% detected once. Sequencing was carried out using PBMCs or T cells enriched from blood (not recorded which). Receptor source: a young man who had recovered from COVID-19. Each CDR3 is given with its conserved first and last residue. A D gene is named only where the DNA matches it firmly. Size is omitted from some rows. Given values are once, few, many or a class for expanded clones.

TRBJ1-5,TRBV6-5,-,15,-,CASSYSPQGDQPQHF,TGTGCCAGCAGTTACTCCCCCCAGGGTGATCAGCCCCAGCATTTT
TRBJ1-2,TRBV12-3/TRBV12-4,once,13,TRBD1,CASSRQGIGGYTF,TGTGCCAGCAGTCGACAGGGGATCGGTGGCTACACCTTC
TRBJ1-2,TRBV3-1/TRBV3-2,-,15,-,CASSQEALRHYGYTF,TGTGCCAGCAGCCAAGAAGCTTTGAGGCACTATGGCTACACCTTC
TRBJ1-1,TRBV10-3,-,17,-,CAISDAGSVVWNTEAFF,TGTGCCATCAGTGATGCGGGGTCGGTAGTATGGAACACTGAAGCTTTCTTT
TRBJ1-6,TRBV4-1,once,17,-,CASSQEGSRGRNSPLHF,TGCGCCAGCAGCCAAGAAGGGAGCCGAGGGAGGAATTCACCCCTCCACTTT
TRBJ1-1,TRBV28,-,15,-,CASSRGGSGGTEAFF,TGTGCCAGCAGTCGTGGGGGGTCTGGGGGCACTGAAGCTTTCTTT
TRBJ2-7,TRBV19,-,15,-,CASKNSGTGAYEQYF,TGTGCCAGTAAAAACAGCGGGACAGGCGCCTACGAGCAGTACTTC
TRBJ1-1,TRBV19,-,16,-,CASKDRPYLSDTEAFF,TGTGCCAGTAAGGACAGACCTTACCTAAGTGACACTGAAGCTTTCTTT
TRBJ2-3,TRBV9,-,15,TRBD1,CASSVAGGTTDTQYF,TGTGCCAGCAGCGTAGCAGGGGGAACCACAGATACGCAGTATTTT
TRBJ2-1,TRBV3-1/TRBV3-2,-,17,TRBD1,CASSQGGQGRTYNEQFF,TGTGCCAGCAGCCAAGGGGGACAGGGGCGCACCTACAATGAGCAGTTCTTC
TRBJ1-1,TRBV10-2,-,14,TRBD1,CASSQQGANTEAFF,TGCGCCAGCAGCCAACAGGGGGCGAACACTGAAGCTTTCTTT
TRBJ1-1,TRBV5-1,-,13,-,CASSLGQINEAFF,TGCGCCAGCAGCTTGGGGCAGATAAATGAAGCTTTCTTT
TRBJ2-7,TRBV9,-,14,TRBD2,CASSSASGAYEQYF,TGTGCCAGCAGCTCGGCTAGCGGAGCCTACGAGCAGTACTTC
TRBJ1-1,TRBV7-6,once,15,-,CASSLYPGENTEAFF,TGTGCCAGCAGCTTATATCCGGGGGAGAACACTGAAGCTTTCTTT
TRBJ1-4,TRBV7-2,-,17,-,CASSPTSQGPLGEKLFF,TGTGCCAGCAGCCCGACCTCCCAGGGCCCACTTGGGGAAAAACTGTTTTTT
TRBJ2-3,TRBV10-1,-,16,-,CASSESGGPSTDTQYF,TGCGCCAGCAGTGAGTCTGGTGGGCCTAGCACAGATACGCAGTATTTT
TRBJ1-3,TRBV18,-,17,TRBD1,CASSPGQGIRLKNTIYF,TGTGCCAGCTCACCTGGACAGGGAATTCGTCTAAAAAACACCATATATTTT
TRBJ1-2,TRBV11-2,-,11,-,CASTVGYGYTF,TGTGCCAGCACCGTCGGCTATGGCTACACCTTC
TRBJ2-2,TRBV5-1,once,15,TRBD1,CASSPGQSYTGELFF,TGCGCCAGCAGCCCGGGACAGTCCTACACCGGGGAGCTGTTTTTT
TRBJ1-1,TRBV5-1,-,15,-,CASSPGREGNTEAFF,TGCGCCAGCAGTCCGGGGAGGGAAGGGAACACTGAAGCTTTCTTT
TRBJ2-5,TRBV7-3,-,15,TRBD2,CASSPNAGGRETQYF,TGTGCCAGCAGCCCGAACGCGGGGGGGCGAGAGACCCAGTACTTC
TRBJ1-6,TRBV18,-,15,TRBD1,CASSPDDRDNSPLHF,TGTGCCAGCTCACCAGATGACAGGGATAATTCACCCCTCCACTTT
TRBJ2-2,TRBV7-2,-,16,-,CASSLIKGLNTGELFF,TGTGCCAGCAGCTTAATAAAGGGACTGAACACCGGGGAGCTGTTTTTT
TRBJ2-7,TRBV30,-,12,-,CAWSSSHYEQYF,TGTGCCTGGAGTTCTAGCCACTACGAGCAGTACTTC
TRBJ1-4,TRBV10-2,-,14,TRBD1,CASRKQGPIGKLFF,TGCGCCAGCAGAAAACAGGGGCCAATAGGGAAACTGTTTTTT
TRBJ1-3,TRBV5-1,-,13,TRBD1,CASSPGQGGTIYF,TGCGCCAGCAGCCCTGGACAGGGCGGCACCATATATTTT
TRBJ1-1,TRBV19,-,13,-,CASSIQVWTEAFF,TGTGCCAGTAGTATTCAGGTTTGGACTGAAGCTTTCTTT
TRBJ2-7,TRBV5-4,-,14,-,CASSPTGLPYEQYF,TGTGCCAGCAGCCCGACGGGACTTCCCTACGAGCAGTACTTC
TRBJ2-1,TRBV7-6,-,17,TRBD1,CASSLIHRDRGHNEQFF,TGTGCCAGCAGCTTAATCCACCGGGACAGGGGGCACAATGAGCAGTTCTTC
TRBJ2-7,TRBV5-5,-,14,-,CASSLGQGNYEQYF,TGTGCCAGCAGCTTGGGGCAGGGAAACTACGAGCAGTACTTC
TRBJ2-7,TRBV7-2,-,16,TRBD1,CASSLSGTVSSYEQYF,TGTGCCAGCAGCTTATCCGGGACAGTGAGCTCCTACGAGCAGTACTTC
TRBJ1-1,TRBV7-9,-,14,TRBD1,CASSSGTENTEAFF,TGTGCCAGCAGCTCCGGGACAGAGAACACTGAAGCTTTCTTT
TRBJ1-6,TRBV6-5,-,16,-,CASSYSKSQVGSPLHF,TGTGCCAGCAGTTACTCGAAGTCCCAGGTTGGGTCACCCCTCCACTTT
TRBJ2-7,TRBV4-1,once,15,TRBD2,CASSRPLAGDHEQYF,TGCGCCAGCAGCCGACCACTAGCGGGGGACCACGAGCAGTACTTC
TRBJ2-7,TRBV11-2,-,17,TRBD1,CASSLGGLGTVTYEQYF,TGTGCCAGCAGCTTAGGCGGCTTAGGGACAGTTACCTACGAGCAGTACTTC
TRBJ2-2,TRBV9,-,14,-,CASSVGGNTGELFF,TGTGCCAGCAGCGTAGGCGGGAACACCGGGGAGCTGTTTTTT
TRBJ1-3,TRBV3-1/TRBV3-2,once,16,-,CASSQELTGGGNTIYF,TGTGCCAGCAGCCAAGAGTTGACAGGAGGTGGAAACACCATATATTTT
TRBJ2-2,TRBV10-3,-,11,-,CAISSTGELFF,TGTGCCATCAGCTCTACCGGGGAGCTGTTTTTT
TRBJ1-2,TRBV6-5,few,16,-,CASSYSKGNRLYGYTF,TGTGCCAGCAGTTACTCTAAGGGGAACCGGCTCTATGGCTACACCTTC
TRBJ2-5,TRBV30,-,13,-,CACSGLLQETQYF,TGTGCCTGCAGCGGGCTGCTTCAAGAGACCCAGTACTTC
TRBJ2-7,TRBV27,-,13,-,CASSLGAAYEQYF,TGTGCCAGCAGTTTGGGGGCGGCCTACGAGCAGTACTTC
TRBJ1-5,TRBV19,-,13,-,CASNRQVNQPQHF,TGTGCCAGTAATAGACAGGTAAATCAGCCCCAGCATTTT